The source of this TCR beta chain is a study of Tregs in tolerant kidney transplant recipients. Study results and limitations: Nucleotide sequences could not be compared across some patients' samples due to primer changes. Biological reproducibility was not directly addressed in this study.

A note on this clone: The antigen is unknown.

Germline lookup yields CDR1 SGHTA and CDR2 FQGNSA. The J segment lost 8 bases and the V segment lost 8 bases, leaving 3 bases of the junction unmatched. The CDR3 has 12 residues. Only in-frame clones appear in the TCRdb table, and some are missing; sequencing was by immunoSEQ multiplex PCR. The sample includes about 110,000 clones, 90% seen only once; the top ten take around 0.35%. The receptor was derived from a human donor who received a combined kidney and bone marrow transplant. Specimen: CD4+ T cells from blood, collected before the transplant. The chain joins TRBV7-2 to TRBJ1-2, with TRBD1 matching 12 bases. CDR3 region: CASRDRGQGYTF. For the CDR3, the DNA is TGTGCCAGCCGGGACAGGGGGCAAGGCTACACCTTC.